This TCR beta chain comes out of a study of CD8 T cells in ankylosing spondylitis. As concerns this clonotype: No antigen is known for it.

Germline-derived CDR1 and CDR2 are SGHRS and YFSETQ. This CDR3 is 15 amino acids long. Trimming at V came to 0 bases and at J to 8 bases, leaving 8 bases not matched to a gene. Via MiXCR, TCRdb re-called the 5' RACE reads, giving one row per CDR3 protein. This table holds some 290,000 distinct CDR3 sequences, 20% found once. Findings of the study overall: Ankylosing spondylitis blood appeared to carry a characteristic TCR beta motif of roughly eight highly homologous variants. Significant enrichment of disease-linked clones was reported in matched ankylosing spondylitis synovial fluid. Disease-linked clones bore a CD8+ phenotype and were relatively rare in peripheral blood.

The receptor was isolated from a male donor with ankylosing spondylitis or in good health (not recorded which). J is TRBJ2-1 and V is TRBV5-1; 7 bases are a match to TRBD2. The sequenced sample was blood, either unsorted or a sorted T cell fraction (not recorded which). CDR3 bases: TGCGCCAGCAGCTTGGGGGGGAGGGCCTTTGATGAGCAGTTCTTC. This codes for CASSLGGRAFDEQFF.